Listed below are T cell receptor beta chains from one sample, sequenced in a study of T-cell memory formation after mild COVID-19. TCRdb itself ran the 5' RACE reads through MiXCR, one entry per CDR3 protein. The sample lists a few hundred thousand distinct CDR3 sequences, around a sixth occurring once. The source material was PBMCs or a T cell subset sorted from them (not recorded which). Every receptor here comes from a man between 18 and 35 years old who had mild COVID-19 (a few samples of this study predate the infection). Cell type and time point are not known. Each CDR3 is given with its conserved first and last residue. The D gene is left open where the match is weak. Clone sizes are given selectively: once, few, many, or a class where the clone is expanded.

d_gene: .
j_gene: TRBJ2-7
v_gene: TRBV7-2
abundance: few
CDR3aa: CASSLEHWWEQYF
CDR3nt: TGTGCCAGCAGCTTAGAACACTGGTGGGAGCAGTACTTC

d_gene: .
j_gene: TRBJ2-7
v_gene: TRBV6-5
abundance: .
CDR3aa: CASSYSELGGTYEQYF
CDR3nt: TGTGCCAGCAGTTACTCGGAGCTAGGGGGGACCTACGAGCAGTACTTC

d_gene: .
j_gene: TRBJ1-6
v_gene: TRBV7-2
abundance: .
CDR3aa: CASSLETVPYNSPLHF
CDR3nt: TGTGCCAGCAGCTTAGAGACGGTCCCCTATAATTCACCCCTCCACTTT

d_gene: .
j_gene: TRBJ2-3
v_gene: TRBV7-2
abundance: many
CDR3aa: CASSLARGTDTQYF
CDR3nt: TGTGCCAGCAGCTTAGCCCGGGGGACAGATACGCAGTATTTT

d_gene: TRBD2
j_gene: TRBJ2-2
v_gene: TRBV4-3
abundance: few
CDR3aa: CASSQRGANTGELFF
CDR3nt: TGCGCCAGCAGCCAGCGGGGGGCAAACACCGGGGAGCTGTTTTTT

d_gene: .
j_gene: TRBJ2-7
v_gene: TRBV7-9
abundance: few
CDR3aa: CASSPGTPTVTSYEQYF
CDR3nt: TGTGCCAGCAGCCCGGGGACTCCCACGGTAACCTCCTACGAGCAGTACTTC

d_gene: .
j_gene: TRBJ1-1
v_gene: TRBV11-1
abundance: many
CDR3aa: CASREDTEAFF
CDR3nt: TGTGCCAGCCGGGAGGACACTGAAGCTTTCTTT

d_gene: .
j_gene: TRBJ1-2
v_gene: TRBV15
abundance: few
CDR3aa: CATSRERTYGYTF
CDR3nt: TGTGCCACCAGCAGAGAACGAACCTATGGCTACACCTTC

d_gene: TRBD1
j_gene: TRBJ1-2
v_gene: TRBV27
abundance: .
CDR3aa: CASRGTGRGYTF
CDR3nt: TGTGCCAGCAGGGGGACAGGGCGAGGCTACACCTTC

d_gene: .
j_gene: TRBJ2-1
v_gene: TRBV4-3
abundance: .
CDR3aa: CASSQDHAWGGTHEQFF
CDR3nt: TGCGCCAGCAGCCAAGATCATGCGTGGGGAGGAACCCATGAGCAGTTCTTC

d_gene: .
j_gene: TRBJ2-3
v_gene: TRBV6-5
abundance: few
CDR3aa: CASSYGLTDTDTQYF
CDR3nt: TGTGCCAGCAGTTACGGTTTAACAGACACAGATACGCAGTATTTT

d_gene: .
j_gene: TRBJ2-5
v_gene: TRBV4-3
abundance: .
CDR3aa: CASSQRHSGETQYF
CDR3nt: TGCGCCAGCAGCCAACGCCACAGTGGGGAGACCCAGTACTTC

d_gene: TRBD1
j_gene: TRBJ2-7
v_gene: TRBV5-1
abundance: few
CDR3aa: CASSGGQGGREQYF
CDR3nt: TGCGCCAGCAGCGGGGGACAGGGAGGCCGCGAGCAGTACTTC

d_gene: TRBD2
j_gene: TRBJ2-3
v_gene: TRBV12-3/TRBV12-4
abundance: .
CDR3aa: CASSLDIAGSTDTQYF
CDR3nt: TGTGCCAGCAGTTTAGATATAGCGGGGTCCACAGATACGCAGTATTTT

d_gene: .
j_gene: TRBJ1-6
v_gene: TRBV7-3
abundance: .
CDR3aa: CASSLRSRRGYSPLHF
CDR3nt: TGTGCCAGCAGCTTAAGGAGCCGGAGGGGGTATTCACCCCTCCACTTT

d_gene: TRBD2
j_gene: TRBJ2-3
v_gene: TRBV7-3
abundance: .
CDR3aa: CASSWGTSGGDTQYF
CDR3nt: TGTGCCAGCAGCTGGGGGACTAGCGGCGGGGATACGCAGTATTTT

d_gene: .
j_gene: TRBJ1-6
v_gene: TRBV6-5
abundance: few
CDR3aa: CASSYRGGVVRSYNSPLHF
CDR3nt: TGTGCCAGCAGTTACAGGGGTGGCGTGGTTCGCTCCTATAATTCACCCCTCCACTTT

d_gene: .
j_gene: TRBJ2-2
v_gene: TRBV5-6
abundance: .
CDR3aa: CASKYWTVNTGELFF
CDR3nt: TGTGCCAGCAAATACTGGACGGTGAACACCGGGGAGCTGTTTTTT

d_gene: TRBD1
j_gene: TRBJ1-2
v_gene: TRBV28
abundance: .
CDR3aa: CASSLQDRGTYGYTF
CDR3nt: TGTGCCAGCAGTTTACAGGACAGGGGGACGTATGGCTACACCTTC

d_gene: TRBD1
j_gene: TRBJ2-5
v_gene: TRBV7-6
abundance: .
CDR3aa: CASSLRRQGAWETQYF
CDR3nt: TGTGCCAGCAGCCTGCGCCGACAGGGGGCTTGGGAGACCCAGTACTTC

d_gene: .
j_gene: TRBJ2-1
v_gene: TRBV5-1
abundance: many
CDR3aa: CASSPGRADEQFF
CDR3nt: TGCGCCAGCAGCCCCGGACGGGCCGATGAGCAGTTCTTC

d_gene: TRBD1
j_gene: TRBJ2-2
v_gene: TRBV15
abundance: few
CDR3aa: CATSRETGGTGELFF
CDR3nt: TGTGCCACCAGCAGAGAGACAGGGGGCACCGGGGAGCTGTTTTTT

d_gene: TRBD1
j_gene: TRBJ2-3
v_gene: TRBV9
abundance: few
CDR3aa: CASSLNRDRDPPTQYF
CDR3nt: TGTGCCAGCAGCCTTAACCGGGACAGGGATCCTCCTACGCAGTATTTT

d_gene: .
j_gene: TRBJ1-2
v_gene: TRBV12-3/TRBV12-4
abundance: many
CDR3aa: CASSAGQANYGYTF
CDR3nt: TGTGCCAGCAGTGCGGGACAAGCTAACTATGGCTACACCTTC

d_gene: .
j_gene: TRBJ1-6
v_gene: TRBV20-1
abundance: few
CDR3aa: CSASGSYNSPLHF
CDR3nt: TGCAGTGCTAGCGGCTCCTATAATTCACCCCTCCACTTT

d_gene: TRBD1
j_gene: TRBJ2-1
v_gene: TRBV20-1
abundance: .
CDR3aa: CSARAPGQGKYNEQFF
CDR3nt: TGCAGTGCTAGAGCCCCGGGACAGGGGAAATACAATGAGCAGTTCTTC

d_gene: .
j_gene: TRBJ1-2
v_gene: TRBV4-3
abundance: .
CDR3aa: CASSQAHPGGNYGYTF
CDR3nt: TGCGCCAGCAGCCAAGCGCACCCCGGGGGCAACTATGGCTACACCTTC

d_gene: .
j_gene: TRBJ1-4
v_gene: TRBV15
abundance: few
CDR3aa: CATSRGDGIVGEKLFF
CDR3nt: TGTGCCACCAGCAGAGGCGATGGAATCGTAGGAGAAAAACTGTTTTTT

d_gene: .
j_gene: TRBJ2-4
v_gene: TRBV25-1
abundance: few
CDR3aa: CASGISGQNIQYF
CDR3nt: TGTGCCAGCGGAATCTCGGGGCAAAACATTCAGTACTTC

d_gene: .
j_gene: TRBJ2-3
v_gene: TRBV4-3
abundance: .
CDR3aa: CASSQGVQGEQYF
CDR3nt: TGCGCCAGCAGCCAAGGGGTCCAGGGAGAGCAGTATTTT

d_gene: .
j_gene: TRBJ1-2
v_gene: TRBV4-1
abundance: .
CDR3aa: CASSPFRGGGYTF
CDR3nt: TGCGCCAGCAGCCCCTTCCGTGGAGGTGGCTACACCTTC